A selection of T cell receptor beta chains follows, all from one sample in a study of blood T cell repertoires in COVID-19. Method: immunoSEQ multiplex PCR; TCRdb's copy keeps in-frame clones and lacks some. Here the sample spans roughly 300,000 clones, about 82% being singletons. The source material was peripheral blood. The receptors come from a woman aged 45-65 years with acute or convalescent COVID-19. The CDR3 runs from the conserved cysteine through the conserved F or W.

v_call cdr3_aa
TRBV2 CASSGLAVTDTQYF
TRBV5-6 CASSLGTGNTGELFF
TRBV20-1 CSASSPGQGRTGELFF
TRBV3-1/TRBV3-2 CASSQDAGLFNEQFF
TRBV10-3 CAISGGFEDTGELFF
TRBV18 CASSPQGFGLQPQHF
TRBV28 CASSLRDTINTGELFF
TRBV7-9 CASSYDRGRSPLHF
TRBV6-5 CAGTGTKIQEQYF
TRBV30 CAWSVRPTSGRRVGELFF
TRBV28 CASSSIDRGQYEQYF
TRBV28 CASSFPRQWNTEAFF
TRBV28 CASSPSDRGGGYTF
TRBV9 CASSVAGFDTDGYTF
TRBV27 CASSSITGELFF
TRBV28 CASSPSTATEAFF
TRBV6-2/TRBV6-3 CASSMFSGQPQHF
TRBV11-3 CASSPQGLAGTGEQFF
TRBV5-5 CASSQEDQPQHF
TRBV6-5 CASSYEGQGWDEQYF
TRBV11-2 CASSLQRLTRNEQYF
TRBV12-5 CASGLDRGPGNTEAFF
TRBV18 CASSPVPGETQYF
TRBV5-1 CASSLGPSRGGDEQFF
TRBV7-9 CASSPRGGRETQYF
TRBV27 CASSPLWTSGGQETQYF
TRBV5-1 CASSLRTGRGGNTIYF
TRBV28 CASSPPALGGRAFF
TRBV5-1 CASSLGVGGGQPQHF
TRBV7-8 CASSLLKQGAKTGELFF
TRBV30 CAWRDPGQGDYGYTF
TRBV7-6 CASSLVSGAGYTF
TRBV7-8 CASSYRQGDGEKLFF
TRBV7-2 CASSLDRESLNTEAFF
TRBV28 CASSSRLGRLGLIEQFF
TRBV5-1 CASSLDGTGMNIQYF
TRBV27 CASSLFVGATGELFF